This T cell receptor (beta chain) was obtained from a study of blood T cell repertoires in COVID-19. The CDR3 totals 19 residues. With V trimmed by 2 bases and J by 1 base, 7 bases remained unmatched. Germline V lookup: CDR1 SGDLS, CDR2 YYNGEE. Produced via immunoSEQ multiplex PCR; TCRdb's table is partial and in-frame only. This sample has 90,000 to 130,000 clones, with around 90% found just once. This receptor was obtained from a human donor in a cohort sampled during active COVID-19. Source material: peripheral blood. V gene TRBV9 combines with J gene TRBJ2-3; 16 bases match TRBD2. The CDR3 reads CASSVGLAGGPVGTDTQYF. The CDR3 DNA follows: TGTGCCAGCAGCGTGGGACTAGCGGGAGGGCCGGTTGGCACAGATACGCAGTATTTT.